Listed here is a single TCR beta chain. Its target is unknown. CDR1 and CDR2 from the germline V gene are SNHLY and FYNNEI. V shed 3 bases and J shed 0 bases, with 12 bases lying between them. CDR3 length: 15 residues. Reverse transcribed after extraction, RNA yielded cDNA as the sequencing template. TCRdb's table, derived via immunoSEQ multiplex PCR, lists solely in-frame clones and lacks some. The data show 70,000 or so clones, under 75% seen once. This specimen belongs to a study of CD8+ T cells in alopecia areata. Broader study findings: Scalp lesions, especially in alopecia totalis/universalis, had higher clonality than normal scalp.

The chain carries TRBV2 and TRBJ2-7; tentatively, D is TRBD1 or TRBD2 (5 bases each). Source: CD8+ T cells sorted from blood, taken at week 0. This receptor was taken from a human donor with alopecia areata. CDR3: CASSEAAGTSYEQYF. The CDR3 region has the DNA TGTGCCAGCAGTGAGGCGGCAGGGACCTCCTACGAGCAGTACTTC. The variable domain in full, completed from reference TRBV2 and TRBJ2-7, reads EPEVTQTPSHQVTQMGQEVILRCVPISNHLYFYWYRQILGQKVEFLVSFYNNEISEKSEIFDDQFSVERPDGSNFTLKIRSTKLEDSAMYFCASSEAAGTSYEQYFGPGTRLTVT.